The present TCR beta chain was sequenced within a study of lymphopenia after photon versus proton radiotherapy. Study-wide findings and caveats: Better survival with proton therapy was suggested as possible, not demonstrated.

Turning to this clone: Its target is not known.

Here immunoSEQ multiplex PCR was the method, and the copy in TCRdb shows in-frame clones only, minus some. The sample contains 75,000 to 90,000 clones, about 83% of which appear only once. CDR1 and CDR2 from the germline V gene are SGHTA and FQGNSA. CDR3 size: 14 residues. Trimming stripped 2 bases from V and 1 base from J, with 6 bases between. Sequences were derived from peripheral blood, sampled from a patient treated with proton-based radiotherapy. This TCR came from a man in his sixties with pancreatic cancer. The chain combines TRBV7-2 with TRBJ1-5; unclear D gene. The CDR3 loop is CASSLKGSNQPQHF. CDR3 nucleotide sequence: TGTGCCAGCAGCTTAAAGGGAAGCAATCAGCCCCAGCATTTT.